The 12 T cell receptor beta chains below were found in one sample sequenced in a study of cytomegalovirus exposure and HLA in healthy donors. 60 Vbeta and 13 Jbeta primers were used in PCR. Sequencing was performed with immunoSEQ multiplex PCR; in TCRdb, only in-frame clones are kept and a portion is missing. The sample consists of about 160,000 clones, 82% of them appearing once. The sample comprised PBMCs. The receptors were gathered from a girl between 5 and 17 years old in good health and CMV-seropositive.

The chain recombines TRBV10-1 with TRBJ1-1; 8 bases align to TRBD1. Trimming cost V 8 bases and J 3 bases; bases outside gene matches: 11. Germline V CDR1 and CDR2: WNHNN, SYGVQD (reference sequence). The CDR3 totals 15 residues. DNA of the CDR3: TGCGCCAGCCCCCAAGACAGGGGATCGGACACTGAAGCTTTCTTT. This gives the protein CASPQDRGSDTEAFF.

The DNA of the CDR3 is TGTGCCAGCAGCTTATTTCAGAACTACGAGCAGTACTTC. This encodes CASSLFQNYEQYF. V gene TRBV11-3 combines with J gene TRBJ2-7; no clear D gene. Germline V lookup: CDR1 SGHNT, CDR2 YENEEA. V shed 2 bases and J shed 3 bases, with 8 bases lying between them. The CDR3 is 13 amino acids.

The chain is built from TRBV5-6 and TRBJ2-3; 9 nucleotides agree with TRBD1. V was pared by 4 bases and J by 6 bases, with 6 bases of the junction left unmatched. Germline CDR1 and CDR2: SGHDT and YYEEEE. The CDR3 covers 14 residues. CDR3 amino acids: CASSPGQGGDTQYF. The CDR3 coding sequence is TGTGCCAGCAGCCCGGGACAGGGAGGTGATACGCAGTATTTT.

The chain employs TRBV7-2 and TRBJ1-4, with 8 nucleotides matching TRBD1. Trimming at V came to 4 bases and at J to 8 bases, leaving 3 bases not matched to a gene. CDR3 length: 13 residues. Germline values: CDR1 SGHTA, CDR2 FQGNSA. CDR3 nucleotides: TGTGCCAGCAGCTCGGGACAGGCGGAAAAACTGTTTTTT. This sequence encodes CASSSGQAEKLFF.

The chain carries TRBV28 and TRBJ1-5; D gene uncertain. Trimming shortened V by 11 bases and J by 4 bases, and 12 bases separated the two germline ends. CDR3 length: 12 residues. Germline CDR1 MDHEN, CDR2 SYDVKM. The CDR3 is CAVRGRNQPQHF. The DNA for the CDR3 is TGTGCCGTTCGAGGAAGAAATCAGCCCCAGCATTTT.

This sequence joins TRBV6-5 and TRBJ1-2; TRBD1 might be the D (6 bases). This CDR3 region has 15 residues. Germline V lookup: CDR1 MNHEY, CDR2 SVGAGI. V lost 0 bases to trimming and J lost 5 bases, with 13 bases between them. The CDR3 reads CASSYSRTVAYGYTF. The CDR3 region has the DNA TGTGCCAGCAGTTACTCCAGGACAGTGGCATATGGCTACACCTTC.

The chain carries TRBV7-6 and TRBJ2-5; D perhaps matches TRBD2 (6 bases). The V and J ends lost 0 bases and 0 bases respectively, with 14 bases between them. The CDR3 totals 17 residues. Germline CDR1 SGHVS, CDR2 FNYEAQ. This chain's CDR3 is CASSLALGRGDQETQYF. In nucleotides, the CDR3 is TGTGCCAGCAGCTTAGCGCTGGGGCGGGGAGACCAAGAGACCCAGTACTTC.

The rearrangement links TRBV10-3 to TRBJ2-4; 9 bases are a match to TRBD1. Per the germline V gene, CDR1 is ENHRY and CDR2 is SYGVKD. The V gene end was trimmed by 11 bases and the J gene end by 0 bases; junction bases not matched to a gene: 14. The CDR3 length is 17 residues. The chain's CDR3 is CASQQPGQGLAKNIQYF. DNA of the CDR3: TGTGCCTCCCAACAACCGGGACAGGGACTAGCCAAAAACATTCAGTACTTC.

The chain joins TRBV4-1 to TRBJ2-7; D might be TRBD1 (5 bases). This CDR3 is 14 amino acids long. Germline V CDR1 and CDR2: MGHRA, YSYEKL. Trimming removed 8 bases from V and 8 bases from J, with 22 bases in between. The CDR3 region is CASRPPGLYRKQYF. CDR3 nucleotide sequence: TGCGCCAGCCGCCCCCCAGGGTTATATCGTAAGCAGTACTTC.

J is TRBJ1-2 and V is TRBV7-3; 8 nucleotides agree with TRBD1. The CDR3 has 16 amino acids. Trimming removed 5 bases from V and 6 bases from J; junction bases left unmatched: 14. Germline CDR1 reads SGHTA; CDR2 reads FQGTGA. CDR3 sequence reads: CASSPRPLDRVDGYTF. In DNA, the CDR3 is TGTGCCAGCAGCCCGCGCCCCCTGGACAGGGTGGATGGCTACACCTTC.

V usage is TRBV7-3 and J usage is TRBJ1-1; 8 bases agree with TRBD1. Per the germline V gene, CDR1 is SGHTA and CDR2 is FQGTGA. This CDR3 comprises 14 residues. Trimming cost V 2 bases and J 5 bases; bases outside gene matches: 4. The CDR3 bases are TGTGCCAGCAGCTTATCAGGGGGCGGAACTGAAGCTTTCTTT. This sequence encodes CASSLSGGGTEAFF.

This chain connects TRBV4-1 to TRBJ1-1; a weak D match, TRBD1 (6 bases). The ends were cut back, 3 bases at V and 1 base at J, with 12 bases in the middle. CDR3 size: 15 residues. Germline V lookup: CDR1 MGHRA, CDR2 YSYEKL. The CDR3 loop reads CASSHQDRSNTEAFF. In DNA, the CDR3 is TGCGCCAGCAGCCACCAGGACAGATCGAACACTGAAGCTTTCTTT.